Following are 29 T cell receptor beta chains from one sample sequenced in a study of cytomegalovirus exposure and HLA in healthy donors. PCR primers comprised 60 Vbeta and 13 Jbeta primers. Method: immunoSEQ multiplex PCR; TCRdb's copy keeps in-frame clones and lacks some. The table lists 75,000 to 100,000 clones, 70% to 75% of them singletons. The specimen was PBMCs. The receptors shown here come from a man aged 40-49 years in good health and CMV-seronegative.

This clone was seen a handful of times. The chain joins TRBV19 to TRBJ2-3, with 7 bases lining up with TRBD1. Germline loops: CDR1 LNHDA, CDR2 SQIVND (reference sequence). Trimming at V came to 3 bases and at J to 4 bases, leaving 7 bases not matched to a gene. The CDR3 spans 15 residues. The CDR3 DNA reads TGTGCCAGTAGTATGGAACAGGGGTTTTCAGATACGCAGTATTTT. It yields the protein CASSMEQGFSDTQYF.

V and J are TRBV10-3 and TRBJ2-2; 11 bases are a match to TRBD1. CDR1 ENHRY and CDR2 SYGVKD come from the germline V gene. After removal of 4 bases from V and 7 bases from J, the junction contained 8 bases not matched to a gene. CDR3 size: 16 residues. The CDR3 DNA reads as TGTGCCATCAGTGGGGGACAGGGGGATTTCGGCGGGGAGCTGTTTTTT. Encoded protein: CAISGGQGDFGGELFF.

The V and J genes are TRBV7-9 and TRBJ2-1; D might be TRBD1 (6 bases). Germline V gene lookup returns CDR1 SEHNR and CDR2 FQNEAQ (reference sequence). This CDR3 has 14 residues. Trimming took off 4 bases at V and 8 bases at J, with 15 bases between the two ends. In DNA form, the CDR3 reads TGTGCCAGCAGCTACGGCCAGGGGATGGATGAGCAGTTCTTC. Amino acid sequence: CASSYGQGMDEQFF.

On this clone: This CDR3 is also generated by other DNA sequences in the sample. The rearrangement joins TRBV5-1 to TRBJ2-7; the match to TRBD1 covers 12 bases. With V trimmed by 4 bases and J by 4 bases, 3 bases remained unmatched. The germline V gene encodes CDR1 SGHRS and CDR2 YFSETQ. This CDR3 contains 14 residues. CDR3 nucleotide sequence: TGCGCCAGCAGCCCGGGACAGGGGGCGTACGAGCAGTACTTC. Translating gives CASSPGQGAYEQYF.

V is TRBV27 and J is TRBJ2-4, with 8 bases identical to TRBD1. V shed 7 bases, J shed 1 base, and the junction held 9 bases outside the gene matches. Germline V lookup: CDR1 MNHEY, CDR2 SMNVEV (reference sequence). The CDR3 loop spans 16 amino acids. Written as DNA, the CDR3 is TGTGCCAGCAACAAGACAGGGGTGTGGGCCAAAAACATTCAGTACTTC. Its protein is CASNKTGVWAKNIQYF.

The rearrangement links TRBV28 to TRBJ1-2, with TRBD1 matching 7 bases. This CDR3 contains 14 residues. J lost 4 bases, V lost 6 bases, and 8 bases had no gene match. CDR1 is MDHEN, CDR2 SYDVKM, per germline. The CDR3 region has the DNA TGTGCCAGCAGAGGAGGGGGCGCGGGCTATGGCTACACCTTC. It encodes CASRGGGAGYGYTF.

The chain recombines TRBV5-1 with TRBJ2-3, with 9 bases matching TRBD2. The CDR3 loop spans 18 amino acids. V shed 3 bases and J 4 bases; nucleotides not matched to a gene: 15. Looked up from germline, CDR1 is SGHRS and CDR2 is YFSETQ. CDR3 nucleotides: TGCGCCAGCAGCTCGACAATTGTGGGCGGGGGGGTAGCAGATACGCAGTATTTT. It translates to CASSSTIVGGGVADTQYF.

This chain uses TRBV18 with TRBJ1-5, with 9 nucleotides matching TRBD1. V shed 4 bases and J 7 bases; nucleotides not matched to a gene: 14. This CDR3 contains 17 residues. Per germline, CDR1 KGHSH and CDR2 LQKENI. The CDR3 bases are TGTGCCAGCTCACGAAGTCCCGGGACAGGGTTGGACCAGCCCCAGCATTTT. It specifies CASSRSPGTGLDQPQHF.

J is TRBJ2-6 and V is TRBV7-9, with 8 bases fitting TRBD1. The CDR3 sequence is 18 residues long. The ends lost 1 base at V and 0 bases at J; junction bases unmatched: 5. Germline CDR1 and CDR2: SEHNR and FQNEAQ (reference sequence). CDR3 DNA: TGTGCCAGCAGCTTAGGGAAACAGGGGGTCTCTGGGGCCAACGTCCTGACTTTC. Its translation is CASSLGKQGVSGANVLTF.

The CDR3 reads CASSSTFSSYNEQFF. The CDR3 bases are TGTGCCAGCAGTTCGACTTTCAGCTCCTACAATGAGCAGTTCTTC. The chain joins TRBV6-5 to TRBJ2-1; D is ambiguous. Germline CDR1 MNHEY, CDR2 SVGAGI. Trimming removed 4 bases from V and 0 bases from J, with 10 bases in between. The CDR3 loop spans 15 amino acids.

The chain is built from TRBV19 and TRBJ2-7; D perhaps matches TRBD2 (8 bases). In germline, CDR1 is LNHDA, CDR2 SQIVND (reference sequence). Trimming shortened V by 7 bases and J by 6 bases, and 19 bases separated the two germline ends. This CDR3 comprises 14 residues. The chain's CDR3 is CASTSREGAPEQYF. The DNA of the CDR3 is TGTGCCAGTACCTCCCGGGAGGGGGCGCCCGAGCAGTACTTC. Variable domain in full (rest from reference TRBV19 and TRBJ2-7): DGGITQSPKYLFRKEGQNVTLSCEQNLNHDAMYWYRQDPGQGLRLIYYSQIVNDFQKGDIAEGYSVSREKKESFPLTVTSAQKNPTAFYLCASTSREGAPEQYFGPGTRLTVT.

The CDR3 region is CASSLFRGGTEAFF. The CDR3 DNA sequence: TGTGCCAGCAGCTTATTTCGGGGAGGCACTGAAGCTTTCTTT. The J gene is TRBJ1-1, the V gene TRBV11-2; D remains unclear. Trimming shortened V by 2 bases and J by 4 bases, and 11 bases separated the two germline ends. Germline-derived CDR1 and CDR2 are SGHAT and FQNNGV. The CDR3 covers 14 residues.

The table lists this clone with a count of one. The DNA for the CDR3 is TGCGCCAGCTCATACGGCGGGGGGCGCACAGATACGCAGTATTTT. Encoded protein: CASSYGGGRTDTQYF. The rearrangement joins TRBV4-1 to TRBJ2-3, with 8 positions matching TRBD2. The ends lost 8 bases at V and 1 base at J; junction bases unmatched: 8. CDR1 and CDR2 from the germline V gene are MGHRA and YSYEKL. The CDR3 runs 15 residues.

This CDR3 is CASSLLGSYTGELFF. The CDR3 DNA reads as TGTGCCAGCAGCTTATTGGGCTCCTACACCGGGGAGCTGTTTTTT. The J gene is TRBJ2-2, the V gene TRBV7-2; D call uncertain. Trimming removed 2 bases from V and 3 bases from J, with 10 bases in between. The V gene's germline CDR1 is SGHTA and CDR2 FQGNSA. The CDR3 has 15 residues.

Only a few counts were recorded for this clone. This sequence joins TRBV5-1 and TRBJ2-5, with a weak D call TRBD1 (6 bases). The V gene's germline CDR1 is SGHRS and CDR2 YFSETQ. V lost 3 bases and J 4 bases, leaving 16 bases between the germline ends. This CDR3 is built from 15 residues. The CDR3 DNA reads as TGCGCCAGCAGCTCCCAACAGGGTTCCCTAGAGACCCAGTACTTC. It is translated as CASSSQQGSLETQYF.

This clone appeared a few times. The chain employs TRBV19 and TRBJ1-2; D is unclear. The CDR3 has 15 amino acids. The V end was cut by 3 bases, the J end by 2 bases, with 13 bases between. Germline CDR1 and CDR2: LNHDA and SQIVND (reference sequence). CDR3 DNA: TGTGCCAGTAGTATGCCCTTTACGGTGAACTATGGCTACACCTTC. It translates to CASSMPFTVNYGYTF. Using reference TRBV19 and TRBJ1-2 for the parts outside the CDR3, the full variable domain is DGGITQSPKYLFRKEGQNVTLSCEQNLNHDAMYWYRQDPGQGLRLIYYSQIVNDFQKGDIAEGYSVSREKKESFPLTVTSAQKNPTAFYLCASSMPFTVNYGYTFGSGTRLTVV.

V is TRBV6-5 and J is TRBJ1-1; D not certain. Germline V gene data show CDR1 as MNHEY and CDR2 as SVGAGI. This CDR3 comprises 14 residues. Trimming shortened V by 5 bases and J by 4 bases, and 14 bases separated the two germline ends. The CDR3 reads CASSRAVGGTEAFF. In DNA, the CDR3 is TGTGCCAGCAGTAGGGCGGTAGGAGGCACTGAAGCTTTCTTT.

The chain combines TRBV5-4 with TRBJ2-7; 12 positions agree with TRBD1. J gave up 7 bases and V 2 bases, and 4 bases lay outside the gene matches. Germline lookup yields CDR1 SGHNT and CDR2 YYREEE (reference sequence). This CDR3 has 14 residues. The CDR3 bases are TGTGCCAGCAGCTTCCGGGACAGGGGGCATGAGCAGTACTTC. Protein: CASSFRDRGHEQYF.

A few counts support this clone. Different DNA sequences within this sample yield the same CDR3. The chain employs TRBV5-1 and TRBJ1-3; D unresolved. The germline V and J ends were trimmed by 0 bases and 4 bases, with 8 bases remaining between them. The CDR3 is 14 amino acids. Germline lookup yields CDR1 SGHRS and CDR2 YFSETQ. The CDR3 spells CASSLAGYGNTIYF. CDR3 DNA: TGCGCCAGCAGCTTGGCCGGGTACGGAAACACCATATATTTT. Combining the CDR3 with reference TRBV5-1 and TRBJ1-3 gives the whole variable domain KAGVTQTPRYLIKTRGQQVTLSCSPISGHRSVSWYQQTPGQGLQFLFEYFSETQRNKGNFPGRFSGRQFSNSRSEMNVSTLELGDSALYLCASSLAGYGNTIYFGEGSWLTVV.

The chain carries TRBV28 and TRBJ2-5, with D uncertain. V was shortened by 6 bases and J by 0 bases, with 2 bases between the two germline ends. This CDR3 has 11 amino acids. Germline V gives CDR1 MDHEN, CDR2 SYDVKM. In DNA, the CDR3 is TGTGCCAGCAGCTACCAAGAGACCCAGTACTTC. Amino acids: CASSYQETQYF.

CDR3 amino acids: CATSRVGRYNEQFF. The CDR3 coding sequence is TGTGCCACCAGCAGAGTTGGGCGTTACAATGAGCAGTTCTTC. The J gene is TRBJ2-1, the V gene TRBV15; the D is unclear. The V gene lost 1 base and the J gene lost 4 bases, with 8 bases spanning the gap. Germline CDR1 is LNHNV and CDR2 is YYDKDF (reference sequence). The length of the CDR3 is 14 residues.

This clone has more than one count but fewer than ten. The V call is TRBV5-1, the J call TRBJ2-5; 7 nucleotides agree with TRBD1. The CDR3 consists of 17 residues. Trimming cost V 4 bases and J 4 bases; bases outside gene matches: 16. Germline values: CDR1 SGHRS, CDR2 YFSETQ. The CDR3 coding sequence is TGCGCCAGCAGCCTGGGGGACAGCCTGCGTCGGTCAGAGACCCAGTACTTC. This gives the protein CASSLGDSLRRSETQYF.

V and J are TRBV23-1 and TRBJ2-7; tentative D call: TRBD2 (6 bases). TRBV23-1 falls under the ORF class, with uncertain function. The CDR3 has 17 amino acids. With 1 base removed from V and 0 bases from J, the gap between germline ends came to 16 bases. Written as DNA, the CDR3 is TGCGCCAGCAGTCAATTTCAAGTCCGGGGGTTCTCCTACGAGCAGTACTTC. Protein sequence: CASSQFQVRGFSYEQYF.

V gene TRBV7-9 combines with J gene TRBJ1-4, with 7 positions matching TRBD1. The CDR3 has 14 amino acids. Germline lookup yields CDR1 SEHNR and CDR2 FQNEAQ (reference sequence). Trimming removed 4 bases from V and 8 bases from J; junction bases left unmatched: 7. CDR3 sequence (DNA): TGTGCCAGCAGCTCTGGGACAGCTGACGAAAAACTGTTTTTT. As protein: CASSSGTADEKLFF. The variable domain in full, completed from reference TRBV7-9 and TRBJ1-4, reads DTGVSQNPRHKITKRGQNVTFRCDPISEHNRLYWYRQTLGQGPEFLTYFQNEAQLEKSRLLSDRFSAERPKGSFSTLEIQRTEQGDSAMYLCASSSGTADEKLFFGSGTQLSVL.

V usage is TRBV28 and J usage is TRBJ1-2; 9 bases align to TRBD1. With 6 bases clipped from V and 7 bases from J, the junction kept 9 bases outside the gene matches. This CDR3 is 14 amino acids long. CDR1 and CDR2 (germline): MDHEN, SYDVKM. The CDR3 coding sequence is TGTGCCAGCAGACGGACAGGGGCTATGAGTGGCTACACCTTC. Encoded protein: CASRRTGAMSGYTF.

This clone appeared a few times. The rearrangement joins TRBV6-6 to TRBJ1-1; D is uncertain. Germline V gives CDR1 MNHNY, CDR2 SVGAGI (reference sequence). The CDR3 extends over 14 amino acids. V lost 5 bases and J lost 2, with 12 bases in between. CDR3 bases: TGTGCCAGCAGTCCCATGGGCCTCAACACTGAAGCTTTCTTT. Translated, it gives CASSPMGLNTEAFF.

To note about this clone: One end of the junction fails to match germline, which may point to a read error. The rearrangement uses TRBV7-8 and TRBJ2-7; D not resolved. The germline V gene has CDR1 SGHVS and CDR2 FQNEAQ. The length of the CDR3 is 14 residues. The CDR3 sequence: CASSPRGLSFEQYF. CDR3 nucleotide sequence: TGTGCCAGCAGCCCGCGAGGTCTCTCCTTCGAGCAGTACTTC.

The chain is built from TRBV5-4 and TRBJ2-2, with TRBD1 matching 8 bases. V dropped 0 bases and J dropped 3; count of bases not matched to a gene: 4. Germline V gene data show CDR1 as SGHNT and CDR2 as YYREEE (reference sequence). This CDR3 has 16 amino acids. The CDR3 here is CASSLGQGRHTGELFF. CDR3 nucleotide sequence: TGTGCCAGCAGCTTGGGACAGGGGCGTCACACCGGGGAGCTGTTTTTT.

The chain recombines TRBV10-2 with TRBJ2-7, with D unclear. Trimming took 3 bases from V and 1 from J, leaving 4 bases between them. The V gene's germline CDR1 is WSHSY and CDR2 SAAADI. CDR3 length: 12 residues. The chain's CDR3 is CASSDSSYEQYF. The CDR3 DNA is TGCGCCAGCAGTGACAGTTCCTACGAGCAGTACTTC.